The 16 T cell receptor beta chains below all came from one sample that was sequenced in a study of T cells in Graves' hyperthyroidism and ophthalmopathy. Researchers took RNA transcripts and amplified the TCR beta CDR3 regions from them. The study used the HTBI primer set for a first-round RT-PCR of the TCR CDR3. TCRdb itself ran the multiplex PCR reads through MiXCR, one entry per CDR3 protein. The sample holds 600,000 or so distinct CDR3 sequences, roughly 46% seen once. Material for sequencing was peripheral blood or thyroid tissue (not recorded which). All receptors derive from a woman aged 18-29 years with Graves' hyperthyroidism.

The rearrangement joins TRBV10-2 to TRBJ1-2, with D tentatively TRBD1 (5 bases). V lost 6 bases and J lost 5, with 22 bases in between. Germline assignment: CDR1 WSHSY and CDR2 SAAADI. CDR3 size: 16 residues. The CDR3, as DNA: TGCGCCAGCAGCCAAGGGGCGACCGAAGGGGCGTATGGCTACACCTTC. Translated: CASSQGATEGAYGYTF.

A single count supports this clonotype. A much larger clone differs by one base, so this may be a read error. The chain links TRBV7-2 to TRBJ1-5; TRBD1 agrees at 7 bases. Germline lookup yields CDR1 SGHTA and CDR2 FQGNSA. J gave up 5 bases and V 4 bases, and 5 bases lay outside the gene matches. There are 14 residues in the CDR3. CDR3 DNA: TGTGCCAGCAGCTCGGACAGGTTGGATCAGCCCCAGCATTTT. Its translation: CASSSDRLDQPQHF.

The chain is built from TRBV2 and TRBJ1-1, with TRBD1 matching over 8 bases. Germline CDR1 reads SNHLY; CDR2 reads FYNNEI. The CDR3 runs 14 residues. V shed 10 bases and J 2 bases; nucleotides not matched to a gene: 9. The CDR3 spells CANRPDRGNTEAFF. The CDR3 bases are TGTGCCAACCGACCCGACAGGGGTAACACTGAAGCTTTCTTT.

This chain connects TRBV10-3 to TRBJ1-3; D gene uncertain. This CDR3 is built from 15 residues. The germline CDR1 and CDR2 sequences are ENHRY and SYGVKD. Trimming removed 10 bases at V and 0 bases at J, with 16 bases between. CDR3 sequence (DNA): TGTGCCACCCGTGCGGGAGACCTCTCTGGAAACACCATATATTTT. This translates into CATRAGDLSGNTIYF.

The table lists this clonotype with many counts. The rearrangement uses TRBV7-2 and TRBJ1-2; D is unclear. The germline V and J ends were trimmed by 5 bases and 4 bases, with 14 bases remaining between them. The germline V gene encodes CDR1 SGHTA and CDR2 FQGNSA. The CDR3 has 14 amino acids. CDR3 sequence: CASSTGPGGYGYTF. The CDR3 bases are TGTGCCAGCAGCACCGGACCTGGCGGCTATGGCTACACCTTC. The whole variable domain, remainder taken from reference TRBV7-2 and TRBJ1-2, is GAGVSQSPSNKVTEKGKDVELRCDPISGHTALYWYRQSLGQGLEFLIYFQGNSAPDKSGLPSDRFSAERTGGSVSTLTIQRTQQEDSAVYLCASSTGPGGYGYTFGSGTRLTVV.

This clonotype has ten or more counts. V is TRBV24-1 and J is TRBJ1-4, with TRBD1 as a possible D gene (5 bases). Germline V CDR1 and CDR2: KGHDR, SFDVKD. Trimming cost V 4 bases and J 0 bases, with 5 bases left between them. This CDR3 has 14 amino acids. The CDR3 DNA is TGTGCCACCAGTGACAGGGCAACTAATGAAAAACTGTTTTTT. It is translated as CATSDRATNEKLFF.

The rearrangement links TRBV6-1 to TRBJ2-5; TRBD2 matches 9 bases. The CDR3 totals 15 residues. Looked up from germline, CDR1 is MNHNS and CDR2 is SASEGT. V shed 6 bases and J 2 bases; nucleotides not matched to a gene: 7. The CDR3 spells CASRVAGVGQETQYF. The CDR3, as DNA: TGTGCCAGCAGGGTAGCGGGAGTCGGACAAGAGACCCAGTACTTC.

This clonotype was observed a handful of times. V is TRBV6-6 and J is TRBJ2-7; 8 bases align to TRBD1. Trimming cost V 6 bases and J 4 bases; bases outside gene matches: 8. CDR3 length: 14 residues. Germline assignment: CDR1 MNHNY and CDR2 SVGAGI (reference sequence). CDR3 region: CASSMDRAGYEQYF. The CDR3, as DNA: TGTGCCAGCAGCATGGACAGGGCTGGGTACGAGCAGTACTTC.

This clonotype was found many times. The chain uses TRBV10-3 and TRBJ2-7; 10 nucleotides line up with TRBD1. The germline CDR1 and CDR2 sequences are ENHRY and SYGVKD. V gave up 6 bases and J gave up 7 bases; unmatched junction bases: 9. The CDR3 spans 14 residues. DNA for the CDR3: TGTGCCATCAGCCCGGGACAGGGGATTGGGGAGCAGTACTTC. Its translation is CAISPGQGIGEQYF.

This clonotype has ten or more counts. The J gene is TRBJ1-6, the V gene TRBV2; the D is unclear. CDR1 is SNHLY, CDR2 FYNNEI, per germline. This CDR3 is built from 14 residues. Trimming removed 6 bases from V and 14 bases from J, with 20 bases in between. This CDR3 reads CASSETRSFFSLHF. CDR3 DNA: TGTGCCAGCAGCGAGACACGATCTTTCTTCTCCCTCCACTTT.

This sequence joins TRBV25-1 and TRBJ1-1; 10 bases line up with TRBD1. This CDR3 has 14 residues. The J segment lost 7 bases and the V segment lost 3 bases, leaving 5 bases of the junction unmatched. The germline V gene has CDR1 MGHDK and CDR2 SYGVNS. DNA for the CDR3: TGTGCCAGCAGTGACCCCGGGACAGGGGTTGAAGCTTTCTTT. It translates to CASSDPGTGVEAFF.

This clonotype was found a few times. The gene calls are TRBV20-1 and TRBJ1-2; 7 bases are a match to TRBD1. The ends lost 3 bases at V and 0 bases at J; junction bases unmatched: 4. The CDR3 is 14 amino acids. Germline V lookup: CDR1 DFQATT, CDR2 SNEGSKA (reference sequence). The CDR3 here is CSARGQPTNYGYTF. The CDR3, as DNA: TGCAGTGCTAGGGGACAGCCTACTAACTATGGCTACACCTTC.

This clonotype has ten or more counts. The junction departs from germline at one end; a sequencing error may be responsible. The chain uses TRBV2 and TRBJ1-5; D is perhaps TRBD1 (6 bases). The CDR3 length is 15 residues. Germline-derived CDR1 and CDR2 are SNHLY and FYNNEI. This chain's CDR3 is CASTEQGSFNQPQHF. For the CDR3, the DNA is TGTGCCAGCACTGAACAGGGATCGTTTAATCAGCCCCAGCATTTT.

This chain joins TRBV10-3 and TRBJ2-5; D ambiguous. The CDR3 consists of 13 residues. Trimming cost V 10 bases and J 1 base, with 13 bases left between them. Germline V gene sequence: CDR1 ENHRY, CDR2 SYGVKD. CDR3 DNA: TGTGCCAGCCGAAAACACAGCCAAGAGACCCAGTACTTC. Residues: CASRKHSQETQYF.

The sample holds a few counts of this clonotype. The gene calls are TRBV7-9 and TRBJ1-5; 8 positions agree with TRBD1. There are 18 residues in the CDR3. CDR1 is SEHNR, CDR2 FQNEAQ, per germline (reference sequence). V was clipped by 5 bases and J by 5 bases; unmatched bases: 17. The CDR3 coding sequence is TGTGCCAGCAGCACCCGCCCCCCCGACAGGGGTTGGGATCAGCCCCAGCATTTT. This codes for CASSTRPPDRGWDQPQHF.

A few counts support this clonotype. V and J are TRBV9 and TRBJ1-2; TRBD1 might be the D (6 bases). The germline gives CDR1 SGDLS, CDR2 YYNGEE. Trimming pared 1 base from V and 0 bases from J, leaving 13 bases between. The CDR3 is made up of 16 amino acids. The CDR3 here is CASSVSWGPTNYGYTF. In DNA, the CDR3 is TGTGCCAGCAGCGTATCATGGGGGCCTACTAACTATGGCTACACCTTC.